Listed below are T cell receptor beta chains from one sample, sequenced in a study of radiotherapy plus CTLA-4 blockade in lung cancer. This table comes from immunoSEQ multiplex PCR, and its TCRdb copy is limited to in-frame clones, with some not included. The data show under 45,000 clones, 75% to 80% seen once. The source was peripheral blood, collected from a patient treated with radiotherapy plus ipilimumab. Every receptor here comes from a human donor with non-small cell lung cancer that progressed on radiotherapy plus ipilimumab. The CDR3 runs from the conserved cysteine through the conserved F or W. A D gene is named only where the DNA matches it firmly. Clone size, where shown, is once, few, many, or a class for clones that have expanded.

D	size	J	V	CDR3	DNA
TRBD2	-	TRBJ2-7	TRBV6-9	CASSGTSGVYEQYF	TGTGCCAGCAGCGGGACTAGCGGGGTTTACGAGCAGTACTTC
TRBD2	-	TRBJ2-3	TRBV14	CASSQSLGTSGGAPTDTQYF	TGTGCCAGCAGCCAATCCCTCGGGACTAGCGGGGGGGCTCCCACAGATACGCAGTATTTT
TRBD1	-	TRBJ1-2	TRBV2	CASTGQDFYGYTF	TGTGCCAGCACGGGACAGGACTTCTATGGCTACACCTTC
-	once	TRBJ1-1	TRBV5-1	CASSLVGRGTEAFF	TGCGCCAGCAGCTTGGTCGGCCGGGGCACTGAAGCTTTCTTT
-	-	TRBJ2-1	TRBV4-1	CASSQDPGPRYNEQFF	TGCGCCAGCAGCCAAGATCCTGGGCCCCGATACAATGAGCAGTTCTTC
-	-	TRBJ2-3	TRBV25-1	CASSGGWGRSTDTQYF	TGTGCCAGCAGTGGCGGATGGGGGCGAAGCACAGATACGCAGTATTTT
TRBD1	-	TRBJ1-2	TRBV7-2	CASSLGDRATYDGYTF	TGTGCCAGCAGCTTAGGGGACAGGGCGACCTATGATGGCTACACCTTC
TRBD1	-	TRBJ2-3	TRBV7-3	CASSSGQGGDTQYF	TGTGCCAGCAGCTCGGGACAGGGTGGCGATACGCAGTATTTT
TRBD2	-	TRBJ2-7	TRBV4-1	CASSPGRAYEQYF	TGCGCCAGCAGCCCTGGGAGGGCCTACGAGCAGTACTTC
TRBD2	-	TRBJ2-1	TRBV12-5	CASGLSGTRTHNEQFF	TGTGCTAGTGGTTTGTCCGGGACTAGGACTCACAATGAGCAGTTCTTC
-	-	TRBJ1-1	TRBV5-4	CASSRSRDTEAFF	TGTGCCAGCAGCCGCTCACGCGACACTGAAGCTTTCTTT
TRBD1	-	TRBJ2-5	TRBV7-3	CASSRGQGAGETQYF	TGTGCCAGCAGCCGGGGACAGGGGGCAGGGGAGACCCAGTACTTC
-	-	TRBJ1-1	TRBV19	CASSMGSMNTEAFF	TGTGCCAGTAGTATGGGCAGTATGAACACTGAAGCTTTCTTT
TRBD1	-	TRBJ1-2	TRBV28	CASSSSDRDNYGYTF	TGTGCCAGCAGTTCCTCGGACAGGGACAACTATGGCTACACCTTC
-	few	TRBJ2-3	TRBV12-5	CAARRGRRGPISTDTQYF	TGTGCAGCCCGGCGGGGACGGCGGGGGCCTATAAGCACAGATACGCAGTATTTT
-	-	TRBJ1-1	TRBV29-1	CSVEDGRGTEAFF	TGCAGCGTTGAGGATGGTCGGGGCACTGAAGCTTTCTTT